The rows below give T cell receptor beta chains drawn from one sample of a study of T cells after yellow fever vaccination. TCRdb passed the 5' RACE reads through MiXCR, listing each CDR3 protein once. The sample shows approximately 150,000 distinct CDR3 sequences, more than 6% of them seen only once. The sequences come from CD4+ T cells sorted from PBMCs, collected 5 days after the yellow fever booster vaccination. These receptor sequences come from a man younger than 40 who received the YFV17D yellow fever vaccine. Both conserved end residues are part of each CDR3. Each record gives: V gene, D gene, clone size, J gene, CDR3 DNA, CDR3 protein. A D gene is named only where the DNA matches it firmly. The listing skips clone size in some rows; elsewhere it reads once, few, many or a size class.

V gene: TRBV14; D gene: NA; clone size: many; J gene: TRBJ2-4; CDR3 DNA: TGTGCCAGCAGCCTAGGGGGGGTCCAAAACATTCAGTACTTC; CDR3 protein: CASSLGGVQNIQYF
V gene: TRBV6-2/TRBV6-3; D gene: NA; clone size: many; J gene: TRBJ1-1; CDR3 DNA: TGTGCCAGCAGTTACTGGACACCGCGCCCGAACACTGAAGCTTTCTTT; CDR3 protein: CASSYWTPRPNTEAFF
V gene: TRBV7-8; D gene: TRBD2; clone size: many; J gene: TRBJ2-3; CDR3 DNA: TGTGCCAGCAGCGTCACTAGCGGGAGCGGTTCATATACGCAGTATTTT; CDR3 protein: CASSVTSGSGSYTQYF
V gene: TRBV12-3/TRBV12-4; D gene: NA; clone size: many; J gene: TRBJ1-4; CDR3 DNA: TGTGCCAGCAGTCCTTACAGGAAGAGTAATGAAAAACTGTTTTTT; CDR3 protein: CASSPYRKSNEKLFF
V gene: TRBV10-2; D gene: NA; clone size: many; J gene: TRBJ2-7; CDR3 DNA: TGCGCCAGCAGTGAGAACTCCTACGAGCAGTACTTC; CDR3 protein: CASSENSYEQYF
V gene: TRBV4-2; D gene: NA; clone size: many; J gene: TRBJ2-5; CDR3 DNA: TGTGCCAGCAGCCCGGAGCATCCAGAGACCCAGTACTTC; CDR3 protein: CASSPEHPETQYF
V gene: TRBV14; D gene: NA; clone size: many; J gene: TRBJ2-7; CDR3 DNA: TGTGCCAGCAGCCAACAACTTTACGAGCAGTACTTC; CDR3 protein: CASSQQLYEQYF
V gene: TRBV5-4; D gene: TRBD2; clone size: many; J gene: TRBJ2-7; CDR3 DNA: TGTGCCAGCAGTCGGACTAGCGGGAGGGCCGGGTACGAGCAGTACTTC; CDR3 protein: CASSRTSGRAGYEQYF
V gene: TRBV29-1; D gene: TRBD2; clone size: many; J gene: TRBJ2-3; CDR3 DNA: TGCAGCGTTGGGGGGACTAGCGGGAAGGGTAGCACAGATACGCAGTATTTT; CDR3 protein: CSVGGTSGKGSTDTQYF
V gene: TRBV4-2; D gene: NA; clone size: NA; J gene: TRBJ2-7; CDR3 DNA: TGTGCCAGCAGCCCCGGGCCCGGACTTTACGAGCAGTACTTC; CDR3 protein: CASSPGPGLYEQYF
V gene: TRBV5-1; D gene: TRBD2; clone size: many; J gene: TRBJ2-1; CDR3 DNA: TGCGCCAGCAGCTTGGAGACTAGCGGGAGGATTGAGCAGTTCTTC; CDR3 protein: CASSLETSGRIEQFF
V gene: TRBV7-6; D gene: NA; clone size: NA; J gene: TRBJ1-1; CDR3 DNA: TGTGCCAGCAGCTTAGCGGGGGGAAGCAGGAACACTGAAGCTTTCTTT; CDR3 protein: CASSLAGGSRNTEAFF
V gene: TRBV7-7; D gene: NA; clone size: many; J gene: TRBJ2-7; CDR3 DNA: TGTGCTAGCAGCGTCCGGGACTTCCTCAGCGAGCAGTACTTC; CDR3 protein: CASSVRDFLSEQYF
V gene: TRBV18; D gene: NA; clone size: many; J gene: TRBJ2-3; CDR3 DNA: TGTGCCAGCTCACACCTAGAAGATACGCAGTATTTT; CDR3 protein: CASSHLEDTQYF
V gene: TRBV19; D gene: NA; clone size: few; J gene: TRBJ2-2; CDR3 DNA: TGTGCCAGTGGTAGAGGGCCTAACACCGGGGAGCTGTTTTTT; CDR3 protein: CASGRGPNTGELFF
V gene: TRBV7-2; D gene: NA; clone size: many; J gene: TRBJ2-7; CDR3 DNA: TGTGCCAGCAGCTTAGGTCGACTAGCCTACGAGCAGTACTTC; CDR3 protein: CASSLGRLAYEQYF
V gene: TRBV29-1; D gene: TRBD2; clone size: many; J gene: TRBJ2-3; CDR3 DNA: TGCAGCGGCGGGAGAGGAGATACGCAGTATTTT; CDR3 protein: CSGGRGDTQYF
V gene: TRBV7-9; D gene: TRBD1; clone size: NA; J gene: TRBJ1-6; CDR3 DNA: TGTGCCAGCAGCTTGACAGGGGGAACCTATAATTCACCCCTCCACTTT; CDR3 protein: CASSLTGGTYNSPLHF
V gene: TRBV19; D gene: NA; clone size: many; J gene: TRBJ1-1; CDR3 DNA: TGTGCCAGTATGACTCTAACGGAAACTGAAGCTTTCTTT; CDR3 protein: CASMTLTETEAFF
V gene: TRBV7-2; D gene: NA; clone size: many; J gene: TRBJ2-1; CDR3 DNA: TGTGCCAGCAGCATCACTGGACAGAATGAGCAGTTCTTC; CDR3 protein: CASSITGQNEQFF
V gene: TRBV10-3; D gene: TRBD2; clone size: many; J gene: TRBJ2-3; CDR3 DNA: TGTGCCATCAAACCGAATAGCGGGAGCTCAGATACGCAGTATTTT; CDR3 protein: CAIKPNSGSSDTQYF
V gene: TRBV20-1; D gene: NA; clone size: few; J gene: TRBJ2-7; CDR3 DNA: TGCAGTGCTAGAGGGAGTAACGAGCAGTACTTC; CDR3 protein: CSARGSNEQYF
V gene: TRBV5-1; D gene: NA; clone size: many; J gene: TRBJ1-1; CDR3 DNA: TGCGCCAGCAGCTTGGATAACTTAGCGGCTTTCTTT; CDR3 protein: CASSLDNLAAFF
V gene: TRBV15; D gene: TRBD1; clone size: many; J gene: TRBJ2-7; CDR3 DNA: TGTGCCACCAGCAGAGTGGGACAGCTCTACGAGCAGTACTTC; CDR3 protein: CATSRVGQLYEQYF
V gene: TRBV5-5; D gene: NA; clone size: many; J gene: TRBJ2-2; CDR3 DNA: TGTGCCAGCAGCCCGACTCCCACGACCGGGGAGCTGTTTTTT; CDR3 protein: CASSPTPTTGELFF
V gene: TRBV7-2; D gene: TRBD2; clone size: many; J gene: TRBJ2-4; CDR3 DNA: TGTGCCAGCACCCAGCGGGGCGGAGGCAAAAACATTCAGTACTTC; CDR3 protein: CASTQRGGGKNIQYF
V gene: TRBV7-2; D gene: NA; clone size: many; J gene: TRBJ2-3; CDR3 DNA: TGTGCCAGCAGTTATACTGGCGGCCCAGATACGCAGTATTTT; CDR3 protein: CASSYTGGPDTQYF
V gene: TRBV6-5; D gene: NA; clone size: many; J gene: TRBJ2-2; CDR3 DNA: TGTGCCAGCAGTTTCACAGGTCCCGGGGCCGGGGAGCTGTTTTTT; CDR3 protein: CASSFTGPGAGELFF
V gene: TRBV6-5; D gene: NA; clone size: few; J gene: TRBJ2-7; CDR3 DNA: TGTGCCAGCAGTTACGGGGTTGGATACGAGCAGTACTTC; CDR3 protein: CASSYGVGYEQYF
V gene: TRBV20-1; D gene: NA; clone size: NA; J gene: TRBJ2-4; CDR3 DNA: TGCAGTGCTACATCGGGACTCAGAGTAGGGGCCAAAAACATTCAGTACTTC; CDR3 protein: CSATSGLRVGAKNIQYF
V gene: TRBV5-4; D gene: NA; clone size: few; J gene: TRBJ2-5; CDR3 DNA: TGTGCCAGCAGCTTGGAACTGAATCAAGAGACCCAGTACTTC; CDR3 protein: CASSLELNQETQYF
V gene: TRBV7-2; D gene: NA; clone size: NA; J gene: TRBJ2-5; CDR3 DNA: TGTGCCAGCAGCGTGGGGCGAGGGCTCCAACAAGAGACCCAGTACTTC; CDR3 protein: CASSVGRGLQQETQYF
V gene: TRBV28; D gene: NA; clone size: many; J gene: TRBJ1-4; CDR3 DNA: TGTGCCAGCGCGACAGGAGGCTCAACTAATGAAAAACTGTTTTTT; CDR3 protein: CASATGGSTNEKLFF
V gene: TRBV7-9; D gene: NA; clone size: NA; J gene: TRBJ1-4; CDR3 DNA: TGTGCCAGCAGCTTAGCAGGGGGAAATGAAAAACTGTTTTTT; CDR3 protein: CASSLAGGNEKLFF
V gene: TRBV20-1; D gene: TRBD2; clone size: many; J gene: TRBJ2-3; CDR3 DNA: TGCAGTGCTGTACTAGCGGGAGTGGGGAGCACAGATACGCAGTATTTT; CDR3 protein: CSAVLAGVGSTDTQYF
V gene: TRBV5-1; D gene: TRBD2; clone size: many; J gene: TRBJ2-5; CDR3 DNA: TGCGCCAGCAGTCTCACGGGAGGGCCTTTTCCGGAGACCCAGTACTTC; CDR3 protein: CASSLTGGPFPETQYF
V gene: TRBV12-3/TRBV12-4; D gene: TRBD1; clone size: many; J gene: TRBJ1-3; CDR3 DNA: TGTGCCAGCAGTTCGGACAGGGTCTCTGGAAACACCATATATTTT; CDR3 protein: CASSSDRVSGNTIYF
V gene: TRBV12-3/TRBV12-4; D gene: TRBD1; clone size: many; J gene: TRBJ2-2; CDR3 DNA: TGTGCCAGCAGTCACCGGACAGGGTCGTCCGGGGAGCTGTTTTTT; CDR3 protein: CASSHRTGSSGELFF
V gene: TRBV7-9; D gene: NA; clone size: many; J gene: TRBJ2-5; CDR3 DNA: TGTGCCAGCAAAGGGGGGGCCTCCCAAGAGACCCAGTACTTC; CDR3 protein: CASKGGASQETQYF
V gene: TRBV20-1; D gene: NA; clone size: many; J gene: TRBJ2-3; CDR3 DNA: TGCAGTGCTGGAGGGGTGGGGGCAGATACGCAGTATTTT; CDR3 protein: CSAGGVGADTQYF
V gene: TRBV4-1; D gene: NA; clone size: NA; J gene: TRBJ2-1; CDR3 DNA: TGCGCCAGCAGCCAAGCGGGACGGAGCTCCTACAATGAGCAGTTCTTC; CDR3 protein: CASSQAGRSSYNEQFF
V gene: TRBV10-3; D gene: NA; clone size: many; J gene: TRBJ2-5; CDR3 DNA: TGTGCTATCTCTCTCGCCGGAGAGACCCAGTACTTC; CDR3 protein: CAISLAGETQYF
V gene: TRBV12-5; D gene: NA; clone size: many; J gene: TRBJ2-1; CDR3 DNA: TGTGCTAGTGGTACCCGGGTTGGGGGAGTCGGCAATGAGCAGTTCTTC; CDR3 protein: CASGTRVGGVGNEQFF
V gene: TRBV7-2; D gene: NA; clone size: NA; J gene: TRBJ2-3; CDR3 DNA: TGTGCCAGCAGCTTAAGGCGGGGCACAGATACGCAGTATTTT; CDR3 protein: CASSLRRGTDTQYF
V gene: TRBV15; D gene: NA; clone size: many; J gene: TRBJ2-5; CDR3 DNA: TGTGCCACCAGCAGACCTTCACCGGAGACCCAGTACTTC; CDR3 protein: CATSRPSPETQYF
V gene: TRBV11-2; D gene: TRBD2; clone size: many; J gene: TRBJ2-5; CDR3 DNA: TGTGCCAGCAGCTTAGACAGCGGGAGGGCCGGAGAGACCCAGTACTTC; CDR3 protein: CASSLDSGRAGETQYF
V gene: TRBV20-1; D gene: NA; clone size: NA; J gene: TRBJ1-6; CDR3 DNA: TGCTGTGCTAGAGACCAGGCAGAAAGCTCCTATAATTCACCCCTCCACTTT; CDR3 protein: CCARDQAESSYNSPLHF
V gene: TRBV28; D gene: NA; clone size: many; J gene: TRBJ2-5; CDR3 DNA: TGTGCCAGCAGTTTAGGGAGAGGGTTTGAGACCCAGTACTTC; CDR3 protein: CASSLGRGFETQYF
V gene: TRBV20-1; D gene: NA; clone size: many; J gene: TRBJ1-5; CDR3 DNA: TGCAGCGCGAAGGGAAATGGGGATCAGCCCCAGCATTTT; CDR3 protein: CSAKGNGDQPQHF
V gene: TRBV3-1; D gene: TRBD2; clone size: few; J gene: TRBJ2-7; CDR3 DNA: TGTGCCAGCAGCCCTAGCGGGAGGGCCTTAGGTGAGCAGTACTTC; CDR3 protein: CASSPSGRALGEQYF
V gene: TRBV7-2; D gene: NA; clone size: many; J gene: TRBJ2-2; CDR3 DNA: TGTGCCAGCAGCCCGACCCGACTAGGGGGGCTGTTTTTT; CDR3 protein: CASSPTRLGGLFF
V gene: TRBV30; D gene: TRBD2; clone size: many; J gene: TRBJ2-1; CDR3 DNA: TGTGCCTGGAGGGGCCTAGCGGGCTACAATGAGCAGTTCTTC; CDR3 protein: CAWRGLAGYNEQFF